The clone carrying this T cell receptor beta chain has at least ten counts. These data are taken from a study of T cells in Graves' hyperthyroidism and ophthalmopathy. Researchers took RNA transcripts and amplified the TCR beta CDR3 regions from them. An initial round of RT-PCR targeting the TCR CDR3 relied on the HTBI primer set. Each CDR3 protein gets one entry after TCRdb re-called the multiplex PCR reads with MiXCR. The sample lists approximately 34,000 distinct CDR3 sequences, under 65% occurring once. The CDR3 extends over 14 amino acids. Germline V lookup: CDR1 SGHRS, CDR2 YFSETQ. The V and J ends lost 3 bases and 6 bases respectively, with 13 bases between them.

The chain uses TRBV5-1 and TRBJ2-1; D is tentatively TRBD1 or TRBD2 (7 bases each). What was sequenced was blood. This clonotype was obtained from a woman aged 40 to 50 with Graves' ophthalmopathy. The CDR3 nucleotides read TGCGCCAGCAGCTCCAGGGGGGGCGGCAATGAGCAGTTCTTC. Translation gives CASSSRGGGNEQFF.